This TCR beta chain was profiled in a study of vaccination effects on CD4 cells after COVID-19. Sequencing was preceded by expansion of antigen-specific CD4+ T cells with viral peptide pools in the ViraFEST assay. Subsequent to a culture period of more than 9 days, CD4+ T cells were isolated. They grew over 1.5 million PBMC in each well, adding approximately 10 IU/ml IL-2 and around 9.6 ug/ml peptides. Sequenced by immunoSEQ multiplex PCR; TCRdb stores in-frame clones only, minus some. Of 70,000 to 95,000 clones in the sample, approximately 81% were seen once. Study results and limitations: Clonal contraction was marked in infection- and vaccine-induced clones late after vaccination.

On this clone itself: Its antigen is not known.

CDR1 is SGHRS, CDR2 YFSETQ, per germline. This CDR3 spans 17 amino acids. V shed 5 bases and J 0 bases; nucleotides not matched to a gene: 10. Specimen: CD4+ T cells from PBMCs cultured with HCoV-229E spike peptides, collected before COVID-19 vaccination. The genes are TRBV5-1 and TRBJ2-2, with TRBD1 matching over 7 bases. This receptor was identified in a human donor who received a COVID-19 vaccine. CDR3 sequence: CASSKGQNVANTGELFF. The CDR3 nucleotides read TGCGCCAGCAGTAAGGGACAGAACGTCGCGAACACCGGGGAGCTGTTTTTT. Together with reference TRBV5-1 and TRBJ2-2, the CDR3 gives the full variable domain: KAGVTQTPRYLIKTRGQQVTLSCSPISGHRSVSWYQQTPGQGLQFLFEYFSETQRNKGNFPGRFSGRQFSNSRSEMNVSTLELGDSALYLCASSKGQNVANTGELFFGEGSRLTVL.